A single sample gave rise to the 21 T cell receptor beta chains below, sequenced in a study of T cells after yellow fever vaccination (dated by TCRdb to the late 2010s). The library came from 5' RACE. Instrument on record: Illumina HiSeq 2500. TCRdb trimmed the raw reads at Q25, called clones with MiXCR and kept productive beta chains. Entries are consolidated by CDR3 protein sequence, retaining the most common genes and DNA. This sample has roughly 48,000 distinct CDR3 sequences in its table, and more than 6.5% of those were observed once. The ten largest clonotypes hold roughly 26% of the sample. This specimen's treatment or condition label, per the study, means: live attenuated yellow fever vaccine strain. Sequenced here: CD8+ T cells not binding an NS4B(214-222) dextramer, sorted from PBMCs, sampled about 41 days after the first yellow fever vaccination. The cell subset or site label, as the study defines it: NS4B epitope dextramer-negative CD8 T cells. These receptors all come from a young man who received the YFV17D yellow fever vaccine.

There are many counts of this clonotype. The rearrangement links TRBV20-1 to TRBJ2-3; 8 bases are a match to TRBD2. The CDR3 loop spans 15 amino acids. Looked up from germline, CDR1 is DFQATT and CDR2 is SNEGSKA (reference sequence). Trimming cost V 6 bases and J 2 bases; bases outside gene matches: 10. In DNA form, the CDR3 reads TGCAGTGCAAGAACCGGGCGGGGGGACACAGATACGCAGTATTTT. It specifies CSARTGRGDTDTQYF.

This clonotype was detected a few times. Here the CDR3 DNA reads TGTGCCAGCGGCATTGAAGGGGGCGCAGAGACCCAGTACTTC. Protein product: CASGIEGGAETQYF. The V gene is TRBV7-9, the J gene TRBJ2-5; TRBD1 agrees at 7 bases. Germline CDR1 and CDR2: SEHNR and FQNEAQ (reference sequence). Trimming cost V 8 bases and J 4 bases; bases outside gene matches: 10. The CDR3 extends over 14 amino acids.

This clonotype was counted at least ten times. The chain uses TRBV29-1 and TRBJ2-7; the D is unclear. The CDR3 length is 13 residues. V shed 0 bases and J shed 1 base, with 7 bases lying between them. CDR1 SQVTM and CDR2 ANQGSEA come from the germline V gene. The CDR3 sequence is CSVEDQDSYEQYF. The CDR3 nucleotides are TGCAGCGTTGAAGATCAAGATTCCTACGAGCAGTACTTC.

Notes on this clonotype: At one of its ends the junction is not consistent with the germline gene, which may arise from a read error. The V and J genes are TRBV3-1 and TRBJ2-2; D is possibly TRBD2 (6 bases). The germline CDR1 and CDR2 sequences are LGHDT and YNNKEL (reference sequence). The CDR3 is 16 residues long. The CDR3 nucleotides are TGTGACAGCAGCCAAGATAGGATGGGGGGTCCCGGGGAGCTGTTTTTT. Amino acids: CDSSQDRMGGPGELFF.

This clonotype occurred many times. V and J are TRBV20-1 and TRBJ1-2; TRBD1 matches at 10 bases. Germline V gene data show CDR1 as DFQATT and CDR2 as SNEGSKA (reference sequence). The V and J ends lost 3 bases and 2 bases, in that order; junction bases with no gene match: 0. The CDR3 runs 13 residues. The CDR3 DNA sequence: TGCAGTGCTAGGGACAGGGGGAACTATGGCTACACCTTC. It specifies CSARDRGNYGYTF.

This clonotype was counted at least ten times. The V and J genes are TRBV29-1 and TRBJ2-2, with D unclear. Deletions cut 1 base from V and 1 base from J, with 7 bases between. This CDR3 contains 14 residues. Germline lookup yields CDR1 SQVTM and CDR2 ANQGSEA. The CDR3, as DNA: TGCAGCGTTGAAGCCAGCGAGAACACCGGGGAGCTGTTTTTT. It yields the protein CSVEASENTGELFF.

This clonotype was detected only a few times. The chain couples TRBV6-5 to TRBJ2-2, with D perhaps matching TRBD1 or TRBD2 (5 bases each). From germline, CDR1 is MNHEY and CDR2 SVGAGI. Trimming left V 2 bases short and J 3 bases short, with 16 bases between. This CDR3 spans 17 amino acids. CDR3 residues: CASSYRIRGEDTGELFF. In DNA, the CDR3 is TGTGCCAGCAGTTACCGGATCCGGGGCGAAGACACCGGGGAGCTGTTTTTT.

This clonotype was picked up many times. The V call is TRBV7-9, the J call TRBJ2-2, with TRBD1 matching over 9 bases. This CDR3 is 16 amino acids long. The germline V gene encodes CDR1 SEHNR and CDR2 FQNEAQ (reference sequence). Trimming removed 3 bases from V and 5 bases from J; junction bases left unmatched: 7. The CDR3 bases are TGTGCCAGCAGCTTGGCACAGGGGGCTGGGACCGGGGAGCTGTTTTTT. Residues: CASSLAQGAGTGELFF. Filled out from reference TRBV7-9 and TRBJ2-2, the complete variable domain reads DTGVSQNPRHKITKRGQNVTFRCDPISEHNRLYWYRQTLGQGPEFLTYFQNEAQLEKSRLLSDRFSAERPKGSFSTLEIQRTEQGDSAMYLCASSLAQGAGTGELFFGEGSRLTVL.

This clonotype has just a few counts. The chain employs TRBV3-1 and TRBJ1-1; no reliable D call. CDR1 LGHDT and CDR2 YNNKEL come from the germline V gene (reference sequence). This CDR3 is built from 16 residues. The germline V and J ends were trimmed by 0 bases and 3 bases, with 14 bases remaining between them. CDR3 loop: CASSQDFSASDTEAFF. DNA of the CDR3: TGTGCCAGCAGCCAAGATTTTTCGGCCTCGGACACTGAAGCTTTCTTT.

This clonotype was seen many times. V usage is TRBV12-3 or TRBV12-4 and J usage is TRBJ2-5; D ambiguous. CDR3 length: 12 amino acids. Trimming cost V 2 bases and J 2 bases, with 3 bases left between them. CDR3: CASSLTQETQYF. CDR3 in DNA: TGTGCCAGCAGTTTAACACAAGAGACCCAGTACTTC.

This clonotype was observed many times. CDR3 amino acids: CASSFTQGRTGELFF. DNA for the CDR3: TGCGCCAGCAGCTTTACCCAGGGGAGAACCGGGGAGCTGTTTTTT. The J gene is TRBJ2-2, the V gene TRBV5-1; tentative D call: TRBD1 (6 bases). The CDR3 loop spans 15 amino acids. Trimming took off 2 bases at V and 5 bases at J, with 13 bases between the two ends. Germline-derived CDR1 and CDR2 are SGHRS and YFSETQ.

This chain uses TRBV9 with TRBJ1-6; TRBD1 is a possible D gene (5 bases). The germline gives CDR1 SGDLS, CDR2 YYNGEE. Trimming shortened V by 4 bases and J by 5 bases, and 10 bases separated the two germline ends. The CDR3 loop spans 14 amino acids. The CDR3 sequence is CASSLVGDNSPLHF. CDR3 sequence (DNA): TGTGCCAGCAGCCTCGTGGGGGATAATTCACCCCTCCACTTT.

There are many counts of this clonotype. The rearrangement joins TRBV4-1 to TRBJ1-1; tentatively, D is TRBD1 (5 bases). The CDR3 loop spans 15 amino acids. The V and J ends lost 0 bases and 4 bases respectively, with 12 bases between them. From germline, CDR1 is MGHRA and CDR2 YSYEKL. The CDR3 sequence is CASSQEGTLGTEAFF. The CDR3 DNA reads TGCGCCAGCAGCCAAGAGGGGACCTTGGGCACTGAAGCTTTCTTT.

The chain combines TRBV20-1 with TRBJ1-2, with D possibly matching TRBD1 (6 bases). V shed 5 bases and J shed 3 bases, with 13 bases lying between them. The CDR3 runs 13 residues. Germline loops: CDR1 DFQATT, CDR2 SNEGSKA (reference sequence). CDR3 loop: CSARIRGYYGYTF. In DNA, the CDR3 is TGCAGTGCTCGGATAAGGGGGTACTATGGCTACACCTTC.

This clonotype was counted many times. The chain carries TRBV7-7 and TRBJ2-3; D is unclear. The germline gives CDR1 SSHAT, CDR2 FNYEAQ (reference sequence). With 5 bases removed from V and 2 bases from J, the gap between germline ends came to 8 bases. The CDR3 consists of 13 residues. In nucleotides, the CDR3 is TGTGCCAGCAGCCGCGGACCCACAGATACGCAGTATTTT. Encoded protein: CASSRGPTDTQYF.

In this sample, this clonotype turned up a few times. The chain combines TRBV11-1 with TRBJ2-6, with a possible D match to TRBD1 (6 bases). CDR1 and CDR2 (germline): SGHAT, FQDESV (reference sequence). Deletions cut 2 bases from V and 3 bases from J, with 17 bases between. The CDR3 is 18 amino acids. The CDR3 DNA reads TGTGCCAGCAGCTTAACCGGGACACATAGGGGTGGGGCCAACGTCCTGACTTTC. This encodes CASSLTGTHRGGANVLTF.

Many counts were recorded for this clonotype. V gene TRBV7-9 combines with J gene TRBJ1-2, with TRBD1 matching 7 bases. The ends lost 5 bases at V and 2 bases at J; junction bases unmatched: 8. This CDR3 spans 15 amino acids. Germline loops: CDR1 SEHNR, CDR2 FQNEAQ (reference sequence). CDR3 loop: CASSLWDSLNYGYTF. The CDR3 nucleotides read TGTGCCAGCAGCCTATGGGACAGCCTGAACTATGGCTACACCTTC.

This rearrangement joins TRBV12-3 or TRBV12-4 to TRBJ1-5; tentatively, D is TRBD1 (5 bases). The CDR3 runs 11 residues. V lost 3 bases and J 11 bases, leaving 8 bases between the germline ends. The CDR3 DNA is TGTGCCAGCAGTTTGGGGGGGTCCCAGCATTTT. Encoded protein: CASSLGGSQHF.

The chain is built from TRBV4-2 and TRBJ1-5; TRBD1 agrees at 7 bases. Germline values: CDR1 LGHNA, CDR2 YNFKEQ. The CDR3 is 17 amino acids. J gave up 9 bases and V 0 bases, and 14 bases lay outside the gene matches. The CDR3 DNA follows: TGTGCCAGCAGCCAAGATGGTCCGGGACAGCCTGCTGCGCCCCAGCATTTT. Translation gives CASSQDGPGQPAAPQHF.

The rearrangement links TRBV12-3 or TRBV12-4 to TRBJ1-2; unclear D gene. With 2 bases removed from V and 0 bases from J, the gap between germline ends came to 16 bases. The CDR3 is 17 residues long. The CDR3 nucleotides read TGTGCCAGCAGTTTAAGGGTCCCTAGTCCTACTAACTATGGCTACACCTTC. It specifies CASSLRVPSPTNYGYTF.

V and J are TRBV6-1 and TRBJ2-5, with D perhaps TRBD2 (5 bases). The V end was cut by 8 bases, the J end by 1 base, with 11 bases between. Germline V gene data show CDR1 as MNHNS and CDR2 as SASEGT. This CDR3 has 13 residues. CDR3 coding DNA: TGTGCCAGCCACCGGGGATTCCAAGAGACCCAGTACTTC. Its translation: CASHRGFQETQYF.